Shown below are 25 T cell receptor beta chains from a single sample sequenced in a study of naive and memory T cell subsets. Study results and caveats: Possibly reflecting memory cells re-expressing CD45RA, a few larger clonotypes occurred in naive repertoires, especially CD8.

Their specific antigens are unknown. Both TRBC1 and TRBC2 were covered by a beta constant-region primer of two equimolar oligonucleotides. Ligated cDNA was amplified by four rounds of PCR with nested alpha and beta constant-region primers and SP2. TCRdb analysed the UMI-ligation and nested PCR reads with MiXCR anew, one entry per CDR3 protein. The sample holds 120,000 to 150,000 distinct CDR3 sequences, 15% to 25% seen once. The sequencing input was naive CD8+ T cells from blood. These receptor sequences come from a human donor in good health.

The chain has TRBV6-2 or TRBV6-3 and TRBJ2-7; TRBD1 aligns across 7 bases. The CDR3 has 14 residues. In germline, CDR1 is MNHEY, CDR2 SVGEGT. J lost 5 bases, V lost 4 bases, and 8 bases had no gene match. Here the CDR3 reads CASSFRQGSDEQYF. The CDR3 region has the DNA TGTGCCAGCAGTTTCCGACAGGGAAGTGACGAGCAGTACTTC.

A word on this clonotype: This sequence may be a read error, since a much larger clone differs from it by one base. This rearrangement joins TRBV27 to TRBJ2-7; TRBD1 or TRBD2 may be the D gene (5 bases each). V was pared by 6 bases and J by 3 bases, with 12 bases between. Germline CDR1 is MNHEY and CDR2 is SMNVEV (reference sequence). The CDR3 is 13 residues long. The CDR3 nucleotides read TGTGCCAGCAGCCCCGGGACGGTCTACGAGCAGTACTTC. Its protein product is CASSPGTVYEQYF.

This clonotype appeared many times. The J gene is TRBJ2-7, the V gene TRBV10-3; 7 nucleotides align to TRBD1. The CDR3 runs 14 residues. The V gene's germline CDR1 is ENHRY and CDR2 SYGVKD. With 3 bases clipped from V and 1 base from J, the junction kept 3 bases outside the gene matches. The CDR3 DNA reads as TGTGCCATCAGTGACCGGGACAGATCCTACGAGCAGTACTTC. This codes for CAISDRDRSYEQYF.

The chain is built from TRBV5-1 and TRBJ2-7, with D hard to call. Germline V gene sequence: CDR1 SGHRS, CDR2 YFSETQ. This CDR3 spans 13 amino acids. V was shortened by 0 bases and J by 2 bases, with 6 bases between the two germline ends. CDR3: CASSLAPTYEQYF. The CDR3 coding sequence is TGCGCCAGCAGCTTGGCGCCAACCTACGAGCAGTACTTC. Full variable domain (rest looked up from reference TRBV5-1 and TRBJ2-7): KAGVTQTPRYLIKTRGQQVTLSCSPISGHRSVSWYQQTPGQGLQFLFEYFSETQRNKGNFPGRFSGRQFSNSRSEMNVSTLELGDSALYLCASSLAPTYEQYFGPGTRLTVT.

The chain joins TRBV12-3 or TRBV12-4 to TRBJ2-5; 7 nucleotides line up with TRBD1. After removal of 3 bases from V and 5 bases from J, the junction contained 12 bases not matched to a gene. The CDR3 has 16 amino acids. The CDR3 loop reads CASSLSSRGQGETQYF. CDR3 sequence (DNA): TGTGCCAGCAGTTTGTCGTCGAGGGGGCAGGGGGAGACCCAGTACTTC.

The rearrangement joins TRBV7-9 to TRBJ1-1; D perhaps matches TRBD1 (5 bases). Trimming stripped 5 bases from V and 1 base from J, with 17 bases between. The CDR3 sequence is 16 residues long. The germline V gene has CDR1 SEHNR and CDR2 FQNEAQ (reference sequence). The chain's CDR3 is CASSKNGAGTNTEAFF. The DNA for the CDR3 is TGTGCCAGCAGCAAGAACGGGGCAGGGACGAACACTGAAGCTTTCTTT.

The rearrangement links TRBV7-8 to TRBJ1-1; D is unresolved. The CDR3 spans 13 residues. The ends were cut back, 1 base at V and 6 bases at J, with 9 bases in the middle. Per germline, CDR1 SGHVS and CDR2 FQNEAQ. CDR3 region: CASSLGGWPEAFF. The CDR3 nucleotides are TGTGCCAGCAGCTTAGGCGGGTGGCCTGAAGCTTTCTTT. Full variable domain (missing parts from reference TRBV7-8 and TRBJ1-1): GAGVSQSPRYKVAKRGQDVALRCDPISGHVSLFWYQQALGQGPEFLTYFQNEAQLDKSGLPSDRFFAERPEGSVSTLKIQRTQQEDSAVYLCASSLGGWPEAFFGQGTRLTVV.

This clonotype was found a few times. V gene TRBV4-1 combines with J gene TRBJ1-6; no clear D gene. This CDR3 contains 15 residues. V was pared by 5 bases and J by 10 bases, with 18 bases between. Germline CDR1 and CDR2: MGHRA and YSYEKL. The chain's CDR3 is CASSGDPTVGSPLHF. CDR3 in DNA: TGCGCCAGCAGCGGTGACCCAACCGTTGGATCACCCCTCCACTTT.

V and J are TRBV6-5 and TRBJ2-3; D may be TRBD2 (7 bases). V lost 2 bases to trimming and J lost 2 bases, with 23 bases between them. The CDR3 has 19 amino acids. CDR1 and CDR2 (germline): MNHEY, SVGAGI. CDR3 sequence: CASSYGQGLAGAATDTQYF. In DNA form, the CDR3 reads TGTGCCAGCAGTTACGGGCAGGGGTTGGCGGGAGCCGCCACAGATACGCAGTATTTT.

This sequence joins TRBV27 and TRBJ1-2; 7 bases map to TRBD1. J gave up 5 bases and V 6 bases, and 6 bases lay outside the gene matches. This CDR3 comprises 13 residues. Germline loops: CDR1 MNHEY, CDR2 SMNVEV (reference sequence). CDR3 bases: TGTGCCAGCAGGCTCGCCAGGGGGTATGGCTACACCTTC. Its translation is CASRLARGYGYTF.

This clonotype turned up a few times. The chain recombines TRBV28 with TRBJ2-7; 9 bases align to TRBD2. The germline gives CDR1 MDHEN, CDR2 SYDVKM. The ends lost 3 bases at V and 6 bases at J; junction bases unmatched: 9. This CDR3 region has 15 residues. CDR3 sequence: CASSFWREGLGEQYF. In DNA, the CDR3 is TGTGCCAGCAGTTTTTGGCGGGAGGGCCTTGGCGAGCAGTACTTC.

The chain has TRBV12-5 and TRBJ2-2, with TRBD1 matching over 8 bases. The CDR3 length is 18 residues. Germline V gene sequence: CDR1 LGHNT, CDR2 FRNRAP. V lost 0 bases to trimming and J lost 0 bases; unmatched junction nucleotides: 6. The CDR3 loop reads CASGLVRTGRTNTGELFF. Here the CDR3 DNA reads TGTGCTAGTGGTTTGGTAAGGACAGGGAGGACGAACACCGGGGAGCTGTTTTTT. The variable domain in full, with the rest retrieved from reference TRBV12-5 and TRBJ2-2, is DARVTQTPRHKVTEMGQEVTMRCQPILGHNTVFWYRQTMMQGLELLAYFRNRAPLDDSGMPKDRFSAEMPDATLATLKIQPSEPRDSAVYFCASGLVRTGRTNTGELFFGEGSRLTVL.

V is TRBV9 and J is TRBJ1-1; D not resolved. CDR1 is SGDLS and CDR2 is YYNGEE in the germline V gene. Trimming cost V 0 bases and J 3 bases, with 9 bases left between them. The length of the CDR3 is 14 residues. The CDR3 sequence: CASSVEDGDTEAFF. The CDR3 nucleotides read TGTGCCAGCAGCGTAGAGGACGGGGACACTGAAGCTTTCTTT.

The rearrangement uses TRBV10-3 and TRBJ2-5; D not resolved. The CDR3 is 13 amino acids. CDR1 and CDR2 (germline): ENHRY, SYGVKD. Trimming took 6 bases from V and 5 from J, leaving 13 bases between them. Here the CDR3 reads CAISSAPAETQYF. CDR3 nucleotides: TGTGCCATCAGCTCGGCCCCGGCGGAGACCCAGTACTTC.

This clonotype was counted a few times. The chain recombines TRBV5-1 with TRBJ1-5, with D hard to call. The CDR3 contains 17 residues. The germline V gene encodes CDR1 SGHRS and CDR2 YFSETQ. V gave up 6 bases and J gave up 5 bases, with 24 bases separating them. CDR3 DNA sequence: TGCGCCAGCAACTTTCATAGAGGTTACTCCTTGGATCAGCCCCAGCATTTT. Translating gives CASNFHRGYSLDQPQHF. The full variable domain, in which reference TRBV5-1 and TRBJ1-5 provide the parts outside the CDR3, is KAGVTQTPRYLIKTRGQQVTLSCSPISGHRSVSWYQQTPGQGLQFLFEYFSETQRNKGNFPGRFSGRQFSNSRSEMNVSTLELGDSALYLCASNFHRGYSLDQPQHFGDGTRLSIL.

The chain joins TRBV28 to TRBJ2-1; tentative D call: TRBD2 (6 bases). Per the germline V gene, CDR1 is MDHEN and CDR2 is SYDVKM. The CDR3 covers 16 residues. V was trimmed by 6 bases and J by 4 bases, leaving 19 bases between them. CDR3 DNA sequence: TGTGCCAGCAGCCCCGCGTCGGGGGTGCGATACAATGAGCAGTTCTTC. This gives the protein CASSPASGVRYNEQFF.

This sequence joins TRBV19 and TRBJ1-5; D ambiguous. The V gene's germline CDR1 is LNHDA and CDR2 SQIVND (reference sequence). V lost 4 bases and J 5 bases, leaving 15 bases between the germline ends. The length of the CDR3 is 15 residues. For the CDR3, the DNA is TGTGCCAGTAGTAGCCGCTCAGGTGGCTATCAGCCCCAGCATTTT. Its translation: CASSSRSGGYQPQHF. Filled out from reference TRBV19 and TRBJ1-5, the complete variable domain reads DGGITQSPKYLFRKEGQNVTLSCEQNLNHDAMYWYRQDPGQGLRLIYYSQIVNDFQKGDIAEGYSVSREKKESFPLTVTSAQKNPTAFYLCASSSRSGGYQPQHFGDGTRLSIL.

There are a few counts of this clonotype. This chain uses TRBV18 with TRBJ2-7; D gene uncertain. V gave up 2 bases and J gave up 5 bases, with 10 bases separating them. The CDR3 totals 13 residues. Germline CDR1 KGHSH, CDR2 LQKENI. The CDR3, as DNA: TGTGCCAGCTCACCAATCCTTGCCCACGAGCAGTACTTC. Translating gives CASSPILAHEQYF.

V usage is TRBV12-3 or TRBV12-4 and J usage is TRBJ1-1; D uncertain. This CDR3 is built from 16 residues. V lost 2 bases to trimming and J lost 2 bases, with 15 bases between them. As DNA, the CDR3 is TGTGCCAGCAGTTTACGCCCGACTCCAGCAAACACTGAAGCTTTCTTT. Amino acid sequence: CASSLRPTPANTEAFF.

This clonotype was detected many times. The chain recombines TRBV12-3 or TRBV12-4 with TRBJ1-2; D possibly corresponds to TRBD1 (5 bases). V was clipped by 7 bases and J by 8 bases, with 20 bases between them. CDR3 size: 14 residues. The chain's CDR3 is CASTLSGGADGYTF. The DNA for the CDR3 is TGTGCCAGCACCCTAAGCGGAGGGGCGGACGGCTACACCTTC.

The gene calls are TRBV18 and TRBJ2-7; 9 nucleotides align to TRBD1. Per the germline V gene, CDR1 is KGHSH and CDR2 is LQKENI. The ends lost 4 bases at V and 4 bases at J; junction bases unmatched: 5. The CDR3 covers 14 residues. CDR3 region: CASSQTGGLYEQYF. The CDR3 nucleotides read TGTGCCAGCTCACAAACAGGGGGCTTGTACGAGCAGTACTTC.

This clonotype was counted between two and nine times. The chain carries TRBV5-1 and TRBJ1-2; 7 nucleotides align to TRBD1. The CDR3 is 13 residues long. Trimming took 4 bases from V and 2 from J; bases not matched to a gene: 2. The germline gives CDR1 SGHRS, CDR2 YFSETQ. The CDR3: CASSLQGNYGYTF. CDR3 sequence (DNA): TGCGCCAGCAGCCTACAGGGGAACTATGGCTACACCTTC.

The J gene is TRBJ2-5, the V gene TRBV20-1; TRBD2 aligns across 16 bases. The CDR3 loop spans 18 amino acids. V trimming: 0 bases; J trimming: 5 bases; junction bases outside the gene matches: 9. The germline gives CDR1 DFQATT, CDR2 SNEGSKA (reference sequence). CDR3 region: CSARDWGTSGRAGETQYF. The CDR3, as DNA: TGCAGTGCTAGAGATTGGGGGACTAGCGGGAGGGCGGGGGAGACCCAGTACTTC.

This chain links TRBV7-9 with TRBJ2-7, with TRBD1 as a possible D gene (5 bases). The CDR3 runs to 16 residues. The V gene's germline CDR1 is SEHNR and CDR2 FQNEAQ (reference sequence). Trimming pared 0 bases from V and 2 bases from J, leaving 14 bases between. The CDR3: CASSLAGRDRPYEQYF. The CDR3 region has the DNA TGTGCCAGCAGCTTAGCGGGCAGGGATCGTCCCTACGAGCAGTACTTC.

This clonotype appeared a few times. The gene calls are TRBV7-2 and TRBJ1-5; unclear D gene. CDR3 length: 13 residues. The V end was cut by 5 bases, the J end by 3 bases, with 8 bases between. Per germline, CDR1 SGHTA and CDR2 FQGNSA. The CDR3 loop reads CASSPLINQPQHF. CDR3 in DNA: TGTGCCAGCAGCCCGTTAATCAATCAGCCCCAGCATTTT.